Following are 30 T cell receptor beta chains from one sample sequenced in a study of Ad26.COV2.S vaccination and SARS-CoV-2 variants. Assay: immunoSEQ multiplex PCR; the TCRdb copy retains only in-frame clones and omits some. Of a few hundred thousand clones in the sample, 80% to 95% were seen once. Documented treatment: around 19 received Ad26.COV2.S at low or high dose, single or two shots; five or six received placebo; per-sample allocation not given. Material that was analyzed had been drawn on day 63 after the first vaccine or placebo injection. The input for sequencing was peripheral blood, taken in a trial of Ad26.COV2.S vaccine versus placebo. These receptors originate from a person between 18 and 65 years old who received the Ad26.COV2.S COVID-19 vaccine or a placebo.

The sample holds one count of this clone. The rearrangement uses TRBV24-1 and TRBJ1-2, with 7 bases identical to TRBD1. V lost 3 bases to trimming and J lost 6 bases; unmatched junction nucleotides: 6. Looked up from germline, CDR1 is KGHDR and CDR2 is SFDVKD. The CDR3 covers 14 residues. CDR3 amino acids: CATSDTGALDGYTF. CDR3 coding DNA: TGTGCCACCAGTGATACAGGGGCATTGGATGGCTACACCTTC.

V gene TRBV15 combines with J gene TRBJ2-2, with 11 positions matching TRBD2. Looked up from germline, CDR1 is LNHNV and CDR2 is YYDKDF (reference sequence). The CDR3 sequence is 16 residues long. V trimming: 6 bases; J trimming: 1 base; junction bases outside the gene matches: 4. The CDR3 protein is CATSTTSGGNTGELFF. In nucleotides, the CDR3 is TGTGCCACCAGTACTACTAGCGGGGGGAACACCGGGGAGCTGTTTTTT.

This chain links TRBV7-9 with TRBJ2-5; TRBD1 matches at 8 bases. The CDR3 loop spans 16 amino acids. The trim removed 5 bases at V and 4 bases at J, leaving 12 bases unmatched. Per the germline V gene, CDR1 is SEHNR and CDR2 is FQNEAQ (reference sequence). CDR3 residues: CASSPRPGTGPETQYF. CDR3 nucleotide sequence: TGTGCCAGCAGCCCTCGTCCCGGGACAGGTCCAGAGACCCAGTACTTC.

This sequence joins TRBV29-1 and TRBJ2-3, with D possibly TRBD2 on 5 matching bases. The CDR3 spans 13 residues. Deletions cut 6 bases from V and 4 bases from J, with 14 bases between. Germline assignment: CDR1 SQVTM and CDR2 ANQGSEA. The CDR3 sequence: CSVSGTTSDTQYF. CDR3 sequence (DNA): TGCAGCGTGAGCGGTACTACGTCAGATACGCAGTATTTT.

The rearrangement joins TRBV5-6 to TRBJ2-3; 7 nucleotides match TRBD1. V shed 2 bases, J shed 2 bases, and the junction held 5 bases outside the gene matches. Germline V gives CDR1 SGHDT, CDR2 YYEEEE. CDR3 length: 15 amino acids. The CDR3 here is CASSFKTGDTDTQYF. CDR3 nucleotides: TGTGCCAGCAGCTTTAAAACAGGGGACACAGATACGCAGTATTTT.

The chain employs TRBV11-2 and TRBJ2-2, with 10 nucleotides matching TRBD2. The CDR3 is 14 amino acids. CDR1 SGHAT and CDR2 FQNNGV come from the germline V gene. The ends lost 4 bases at V and 4 bases at J; junction bases unmatched: 0. The CDR3 DNA follows: TGTGCCAGCAGCTCTAGCGGGAGCACCGGGGAGCTGTTTTTT. Residues: CASSSSGSTGELFF.

The chain joins TRBV27 to TRBJ1-1; 7 bases map to TRBD1. In germline, CDR1 is MNHEY, CDR2 SMNVEV (reference sequence). After removal of 7 bases from V and 0 bases from J, the junction contained 5 bases not matched to a gene. The length of the CDR3 is 14 residues. CDR3 sequence: CASNEQGMNTEAFF. The CDR3, as DNA: TGTGCCAGCAATGAACAGGGGATGAACACTGAAGCTTTCTTT.

The chain combines TRBV13 with TRBJ1-5; D is uncertain. Germline V gene lookup returns CDR1 PRHDT and CDR2 FYEKMQ (reference sequence). V lost 5 bases, J lost 2 bases, and 10 bases lay in between. This CDR3 is 14 amino acids long. CDR3 DNA: TGTGCCAGCAGCCGACGTGGGGGCAATCAGCCCCAGCATTTT. Translating it yields CASSRRGGNQPQHF.

The table lists this clone with a count of one. The chain joins TRBV29-1 to TRBJ2-2; 8 bases match TRBD2. The germline V gene has CDR1 SQVTM and CDR2 ANQGSEA. The V gene end was trimmed by 5 bases and the J gene end by 3 bases; junction bases not matched to a gene: 5. This CDR3 is built from 14 residues. The CDR3 loop is CSVRGLADTGELFF. CDR3 DNA: TGCAGCGTTAGAGGACTAGCAGACACCGGGGAGCTGTTTTTT.

DNA for the CDR3: TGTGCCACCAGCAGAGATCGTCGGAACAGGGGGCGGTATTTT. Its protein is CATSRDRRNRGRYF. The V gene is TRBV15, the J gene TRBJ2-3; 9 nucleotides agree with TRBD1. The CDR3 is 14 residues long. Looked up from germline, CDR1 is LNHNV and CDR2 is YYDKDF (reference sequence). With V trimmed by 0 bases and J by 14 bases, 9 bases remained unmatched.

The chain carries TRBV12-5 and TRBJ1-1; D uncertain. The germline gives CDR1 LGHNT, CDR2 FRNRAP. The CDR3 totals 15 residues. The ends were cut back, 4 bases at V and 1 base at J, with 13 bases in the middle. As DNA, the CDR3 is TGTGCTAGTGGTTCGAATGCCCTCTGGAACACTGAAGCTTTCTTT. Amino acid sequence: CASGSNALWNTEAFF.

This clone turned up a few times. The V gene is TRBV14, the J gene TRBJ1-6, with TRBD1 as a possible D gene (6 bases). Between the trimmed V and J ends, which lost 2 bases and 5 bases, there was a span of 10 bases. Germline CDR1 reads SGHDN; CDR2 reads FVKESK. CDR3 size: 15 residues. The CDR3 is CASSQTRTDNSPLHF. CDR3 DNA sequence: TGTGCCAGCAGCCAAACACGGACAGATAATTCACCCCTCCACTTT. The whole variable domain, remainder taken from reference TRBV14 and TRBJ1-6, is EAGVTQFPSHSVIEKGQTVTLRCDPISGHDNLYWYRRVMGKEIKFLLHFVKESKQDESGMPNNRFLAERTGGTYSTLKVQPAELEDSGVYFCASSQTRTDNSPLHFGNGTRLTVT.

This chain uses TRBV18 with TRBJ2-7; D gene ambiguous. This CDR3 contains 12 residues. V was shortened by 6 bases and J by 2 bases, with 8 bases between the two germline ends. The germline V gene encodes CDR1 KGHSH and CDR2 LQKENI. CDR3 in amino acids: CASSQGTYEQYF. The CDR3 DNA is TGTGCCAGCTCGCAAGGGACCTACGAGCAGTACTTC.

The gene calls are TRBV3-1 (or the pseudogene TRBV3-2) and TRBJ1-3, with D unresolved. Trimming cost V 5 bases and J 0 bases, with 20 bases left between them. Germline V gene lookup returns CDR1 LGHDT and CDR2 YNNKEL (reference sequence). The CDR3 has 18 amino acids. The CDR3 protein is CASSKGPSGRDSGNTIYF. CDR3 nucleotide sequence: TGTGCCAGCAGCAAAGGACCATCGGGGAGAGACTCTGGAAACACCATATATTTT.

V is TRBV13 and J is TRBJ2-2; a weak D match, TRBD1 (6 bases). Trimming removed 4 bases at V and 6 bases at J, with 18 bases between. Per the germline V gene, CDR1 is PRHDT and CDR2 is FYEKMQ (reference sequence). The CDR3 is 16 amino acids. The CDR3 nucleotides read TGTGCCAGCAGCTCCCGCCGGGACAAAATTGCCGGGGAGCTGTTTTTT. Translated, it gives CASSSRRDKIAGELFF.

The rearrangement links TRBV4-3 to TRBJ1-4; D unresolved. Germline V gene lookup returns CDR1 LGHNA and CDR2 YSLEER. The CDR3 covers 16 residues. V was shortened by 2 bases and J by 4 bases, with 14 bases between the two germline ends. The CDR3: CASSQYGTQDNEKLFF. The CDR3 nucleotides read TGCGCCAGCAGCCAATACGGAACACAAGATAATGAAAAACTGTTTTTT.

This sequence joins TRBV3-1 (or the pseudogene TRBV3-2) and TRBJ2-7; D is uncertain. In germline, CDR1 is LGHDT, CDR2 YNNKEL (reference sequence). Trimming stripped 0 bases from V and 5 bases from J, with 2 bases between. The CDR3 is made up of 11 amino acids. The CDR3 nucleotides read TGTGCCAGCAGCCAAGAGGACGAGCAGTACTTC. It encodes CASSQEDEQYF.

Regarding this clone: The sample holds other DNA sequences that translate to the same CDR3. V usage is TRBV11-3 and J usage is TRBJ2-1; 7 nucleotides align to TRBD2. The CDR3 is made up of 15 amino acids. The germline CDR1 and CDR2 sequences are SGHNT and YENEEA. Trimming cost V 6 bases and J 7 bases; bases outside gene matches: 12. The CDR3 loop reads CASSLREGPYNEQFF. The CDR3 DNA is TGTGCCAGCAGTCTCAGGGAGGGCCCTTATAATGAGCAGTTCTTC.

The CDR3 region has the DNA TGTGCCAGCAGTTTAACGGCAGTTACAACCTACGAGCAGTACTTC. Translated, it gives CASSLTAVTTYEQYF. The rearrangement links TRBV5-4 to TRBJ2-7; D remains unclear. The germline V gene has CDR1 SGHNT and CDR2 YYREEE (reference sequence). Trimming shortened V by 5 bases and J by 2 bases, and 17 bases separated the two germline ends. This CDR3 has 15 residues. Looking up the rest from reference TRBV5-4 and TRBJ2-7 gives the full variable domain: ETGVTQSPTHLIKTRGQQVTLRCSSQSGHNTVSWYQQALGQGPQFIFQYYREEENGRGNFPPRFSGLQFPNYSSELNVNALELDDSALYLCASSLTAVTTYEQYFGPGTRLTVT.

The chain combines TRBV27 with TRBJ2-1; D unresolved. Germline CDR1 MNHEY, CDR2 SMNVEV (reference sequence). The CDR3 runs 17 residues. The V gene lost 5 bases and the J gene lost 6 bases, with 23 bases spanning the gap. CDR3 DNA: TGTGCCAGCAGTACCGTACTCCTGGGCCCAAATCGCAATGAGCAGTTCTTC. As protein: CASSTVLLGPNRNEQFF.

This clone came up once. The rearrangement uses TRBV4-3 and TRBJ2-2, with TRBD1 matching 8 bases. This CDR3 spans 18 amino acids. With 2 bases clipped from V and 6 bases from J, the junction kept 14 bases outside the gene matches. From germline, CDR1 is LGHNA and CDR2 YSLEER. CDR3 protein: CASSQKVGAGGFSGELFF. CDR3 nucleotide sequence: TGCGCCAGCAGCCAAAAGGTCGGCGCAGGGGGCTTCTCCGGGGAGCTGTTTTTT.

J is TRBJ2-7 and V is TRBV4-1, with 11 bases lining up with TRBD2. From germline, CDR1 is MGHRA and CDR2 YSYEKL. The CDR3 spans 18 residues. V lost 0 bases, J lost 4 bases, and 11 bases stayed unmatched. The CDR3 DNA reads as TGCGCCAGCAGCCAAGATTCCCGACTAGCGGGATTTAGGTACGAGCAGTACTTC. This codes for CASSQDSRLAGFRYEQYF.

The rearrangement links TRBV18 to TRBJ2-3; D unclear. Trimming cost V 1 base and J 4 bases, with 9 bases left between them. The CDR3 extends over 14 amino acids. In germline, CDR1 is KGHSH, CDR2 LQKENI. CDR3 coding DNA: TGTGCCAGCTCACCACTACGTACCCCAGATACGCAGTATTTT. Its protein product is CASSPLRTPDTQYF.

This chain uses TRBV6-2 or TRBV6-3 with TRBJ2-1; TRBD2 might be the D (6 bases). This CDR3 is built from 15 residues. Trimming pared 5 bases from V and 4 bases from J, leaving 15 bases between. Germline CDR1 and CDR2: MNHEY and SVGEGT. As DNA, the CDR3 is TGTGCCAGCAGTCCCGGGGCGGAGGGGTACAATGAGCAGTTCTTC. Its translation is CASSPGAEGYNEQFF.

The rearrangement uses TRBV10-3 and TRBJ2-2; D perhaps matches TRBD2 (6 bases). There are 14 residues in the CDR3. V was trimmed by 4 bases and J by 5 bases, leaving 11 bases between them. Looked up from germline, CDR1 is ENHRY and CDR2 is SYGVKD. As DNA, the CDR3 is TGTGCCATCAGTGGACCGGGGGAAACCGGGGAGCTGTTTTTT. Protein product: CAISGPGETGELFF.

This chain connects TRBV4-1 to TRBJ1-5, with no clear D. Germline V gene lookup returns CDR1 MGHRA and CDR2 YSYEKL. The V and J ends lost 5 bases and 0 bases respectively, with 5 bases between them. The CDR3 runs 13 residues. The CDR3 DNA sequence: TGCGCCAGCAGCGCGTATAGCAATCAGCCCCAGCATTTT. It is translated as CASSAYSNQPQHF.

This clone was found a few times. The V and J genes are TRBV7-9 and TRBJ2-7; 8 nucleotides agree with TRBD1. Germline V gene lookup returns CDR1 SEHNR and CDR2 FQNEAQ (reference sequence). CDR3 length: 15 residues. V was clipped by 4 bases and J by 0 bases; unmatched bases: 5. The DNA for the CDR3 is TGTGCCAGCAGCTCAGGGGGCCTGAGCTCCTACGAGCAGTACTTC. Translating it yields CASSSGGLSSYEQYF.

The genes are TRBV10-3 and TRBJ2-7, with 7 bases that match TRBD1. V lost 3 bases, J lost 4 bases, and 3 bases stayed unmatched. Germline CDR1 and CDR2: ENHRY and SYGVKD. This CDR3 has 13 residues. The DNA for the CDR3 is TGTGCCATCAGTGACTCAGGGGGATACGAGCAGTACTTC. Protein sequence: CAISDSGGYEQYF.

V is TRBV28 and J is TRBJ2-2; 7 bases agree with TRBD2. V trimming: 8 bases; J trimming: 7 bases; junction bases outside the gene matches: 4. In germline, CDR1 is MDHEN, CDR2 SYDVKM. This CDR3 has 12 residues. This chain's CDR3 is CASGRENGELFF. The CDR3 nucleotides are TGTGCCAGCGGGAGGGAAAACGGGGAGCTGTTTTTT.

Regarding this clone: At one end the junction does not follow the germline gene, possibly because of a read error. This chain uses TRBV6-1 with TRBJ1-3, with 7 bases aligning to TRBD1. This CDR3 region has 16 residues. Germline V gene lookup returns CDR1 MNHNS and CDR2 SASEGT. The CDR3 reads CASSEGHTGAGNTIYF. The CDR3 region has the DNA TGTGCCAGCAGCGAAGGACACACAGGGGCTGGAAACACCATATATTTT.